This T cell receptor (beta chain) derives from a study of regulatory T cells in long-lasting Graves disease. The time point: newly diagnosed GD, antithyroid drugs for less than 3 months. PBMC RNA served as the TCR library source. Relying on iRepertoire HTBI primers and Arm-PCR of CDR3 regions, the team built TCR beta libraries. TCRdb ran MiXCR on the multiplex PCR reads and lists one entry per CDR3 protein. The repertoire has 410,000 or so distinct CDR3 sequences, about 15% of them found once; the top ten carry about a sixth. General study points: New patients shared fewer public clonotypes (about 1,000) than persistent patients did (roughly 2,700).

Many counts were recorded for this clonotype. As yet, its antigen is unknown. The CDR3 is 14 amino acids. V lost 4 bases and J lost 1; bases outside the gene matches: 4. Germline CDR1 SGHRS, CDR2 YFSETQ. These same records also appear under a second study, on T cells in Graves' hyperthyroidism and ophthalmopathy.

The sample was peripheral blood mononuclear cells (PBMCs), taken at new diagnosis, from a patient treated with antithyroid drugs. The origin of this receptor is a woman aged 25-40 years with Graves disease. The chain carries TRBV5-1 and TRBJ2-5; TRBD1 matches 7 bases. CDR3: CASSRDSSQETQYF. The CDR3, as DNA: TGCGCCAGCAGCCGGGACAGCTCCCAAGAGACCCAGTACTTC.